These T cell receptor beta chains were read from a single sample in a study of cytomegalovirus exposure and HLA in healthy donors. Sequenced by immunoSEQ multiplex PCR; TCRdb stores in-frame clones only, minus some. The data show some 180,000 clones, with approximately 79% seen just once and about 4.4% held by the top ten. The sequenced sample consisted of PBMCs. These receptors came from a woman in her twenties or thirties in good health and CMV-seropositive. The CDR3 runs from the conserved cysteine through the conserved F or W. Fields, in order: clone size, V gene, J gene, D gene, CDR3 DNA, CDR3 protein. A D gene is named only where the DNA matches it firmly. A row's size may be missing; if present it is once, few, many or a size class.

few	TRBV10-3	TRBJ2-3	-	TGTGCCATCAGTGAGTCCGGACAGCTCACAGATACGCAGTATTTT	CAISESGQLTDTQYF
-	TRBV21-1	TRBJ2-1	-	TGTGCCAGCAGCACCCGGACTAGCGGGATAAACTCCACAGACAATGAGCAGTTCTTC	CASSTRTSGINSTDNEQFF
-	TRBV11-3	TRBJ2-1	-	TGTGCCAGCAGCTTAGATATAGTTGGTGAGCAGTTCTTC	CASSLDIVGEQFF
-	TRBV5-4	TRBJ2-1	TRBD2	TGTGCCAGCAGCCACCTATGGACTAGCGGGAATGAGCAGTTCTTC	CASSHLWTSGNEQFF
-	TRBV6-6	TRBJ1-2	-	TGTGCCAGCAGTTACTCGAACAGGAATGGCTACACCTTC	CASSYSNRNGYTF
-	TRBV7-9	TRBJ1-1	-	TGTGCCAGCAGCTCTGGACGGGGGGCCACTGAAGCTTTCTTT	CASSSGRGATEAFF
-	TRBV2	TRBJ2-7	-	TGTGCCAGCAATAGGCGGGGTACCCCCTACGAGCAGTACTTC	CASNRRGTPYEQYF
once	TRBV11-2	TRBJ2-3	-	TGTGCCAGCAGACTAACCGGGAGCCCAGATACGCAGTATTTT	CASRLTGSPDTQYF
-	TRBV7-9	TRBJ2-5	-	TGTGCCAGCAGCGAGAGAGGTCAAGAGACCCAGTACTTC	CASSERGQETQYF
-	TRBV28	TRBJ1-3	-	TGTGCCAGCAGTTTAATCTTGTCTGGAAACACCATATATTTT	CASSLILSGNTIYF
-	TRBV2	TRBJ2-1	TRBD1	TGTGCCAGCAGTGCGACAGGGGGCTTTCATGAGCAGTTCTTC	CASSATGGFHEQFF
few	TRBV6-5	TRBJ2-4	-	TGTGCCAGCAGCCCGACGGGATGGAGAAACATTCAGTACTTC	CASSPTGWRNIQYF
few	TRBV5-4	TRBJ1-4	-	TGTGCCAGCAGCCCCGTCCCCGGTGAAAAACTGTTTTTT	CASSPVPGEKLFF
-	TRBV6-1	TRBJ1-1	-	TGTGCCAGCAGTCGGGGGAACACTGAAGCTTTCTTT	CASSRGNTEAFF
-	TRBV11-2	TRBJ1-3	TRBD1	TGTGCCAGCAGCCCGGGACAGAACTCTGGAAACACCATATATTTT	CASSPGQNSGNTIYF
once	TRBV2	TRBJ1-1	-	TGTGCCAGCAGTGAAGAAGCCCTCACGACTGAAGCTTTCTTT	CASSEEALTTEAFF
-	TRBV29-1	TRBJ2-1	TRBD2	TGCAGCGTTGTGAGGACTAGCGGGGCCCGCTCCTACAATGAGCAGTTCTTC	CSVVRTSGARSYNEQFF
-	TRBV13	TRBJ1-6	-	TGTGCCAGCAGCTCCGGGACACCTTCACCCCTCCACTTT	CASSSGTPSPLHF
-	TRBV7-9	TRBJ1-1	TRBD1	TGTGCCAGCAGCTTGAAATCAGGGGGGAGGACTGAAGCTTTCTTT	CASSLKSGGRTEAFF
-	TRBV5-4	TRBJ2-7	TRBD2	TGTGCCAGCAGCTGGACTAGCGGGAGAATGAGTTCGTCCGAGCAGTACTTC	CASSWTSGRMSSSEQYF
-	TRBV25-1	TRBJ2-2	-	TGTGCCAGCAGTGAAGTAGTAGCGGTTAACACCGGGGAGCTGTTTTTT	CASSEVVAVNTGELFF
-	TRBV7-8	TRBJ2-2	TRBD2	TGTGCCAGCAGCACGGGACTAGCGGGGGGGCCTACCACCGGGGAGCTGTTTTTT	CASSTGLAGGPTTGELFF
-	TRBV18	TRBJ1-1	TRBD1	TGTGCCAGCTCACCCTTAACAGGGGATGCCATGAACACTGAAGCTTTCTTT	CASSPLTGDAMNTEAFF
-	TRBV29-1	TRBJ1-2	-	TGCAGCGCCGAGACAATATATGGCTACACCTTC	CSAETIYGYTF
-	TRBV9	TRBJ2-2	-	TGTGCCAGCAGCGTAGTAGGGGGGAACACCGGGGAGCTGTTTTTT	CASSVVGGNTGELFF
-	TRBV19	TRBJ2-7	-	TGTGCCAGTAGTTTGATCGGGCAGGGCAGCGAGCAGTACTTC	CASSLIGQGSEQYF
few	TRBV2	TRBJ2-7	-	TGTGCCAGCAGTGAAGGGGAGGTCTCCTACGAGCAGTACTTC	CASSEGEVSYEQYF
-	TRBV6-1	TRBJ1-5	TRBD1	TGTGCCAGCGCGTCTACAGGGGATCAGCCCCAGCATTTT	CASASTGDQPQHF
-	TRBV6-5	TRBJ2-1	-	TGTGCCAGCAGCCCCTTCGTGGGCGAATACAATGAGCAGTTCTTC	CASSPFVGEYNEQFF
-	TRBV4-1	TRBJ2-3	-	TGCGCCAGCCTCGAAGGCGGAGGGAGAGATACGCAGTATTTT	CASLEGGGRDTQYF
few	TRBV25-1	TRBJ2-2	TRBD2	TGTGCCAGCAGTGAACACGGGGGGACGGACACCGGGGAGCTGTTTTTT	CASSEHGGTDTGELFF
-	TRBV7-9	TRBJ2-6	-	TGTGCCAGCACCCAGGGGAGCGCCGGGGCCAACGTCCTGACTTTC	CASTQGSAGANVLTF
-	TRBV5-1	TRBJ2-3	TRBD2	TGCGCCAGCAGCTTTGGGCGGGGGGGGCAAGATACGCAGTATTTT	CASSFGRGGQDTQYF
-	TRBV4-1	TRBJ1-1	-	TGCGCCAGCAGCCAAACAGAGAACACTGAAGCTTTCTTT	CASSQTENTEAFF
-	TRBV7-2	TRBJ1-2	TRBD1	TGTGCCAGCAGCGCTCAAACAGGGGTAGGGTGGGGCTACACCTTC	CASSAQTGVGWGYTF
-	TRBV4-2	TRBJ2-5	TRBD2	TGTGCCAGCAGCCTACTCCTGGGACTAGCAGGTCAAGGGGAGACCCAGTACTTC	CASSLLLGLAGQGETQYF
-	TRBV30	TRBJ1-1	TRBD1	TGTGCCTGGAGACCGGGACAGTACACTGAAGCTTTCTTT	CAWRPGQYTEAFF
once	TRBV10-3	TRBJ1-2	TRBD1	TGTGCCATCAGTGGGGACAGGGTCTATGGCTACACCTTC	CAISGDRVYGYTF
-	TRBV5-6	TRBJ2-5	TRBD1	TGTGCCAGCAGCATTGGGGCCCAGGGCAGGGGGTATGCAGAGACCCAGTACTTC	CASSIGAQGRGYAETQYF
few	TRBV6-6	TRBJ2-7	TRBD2	TGTGCCAGCAGGATATTTAGCGGGGGGGCCCTGGTCGAGCAGTACTTC	CASRIFSGGALVEQYF
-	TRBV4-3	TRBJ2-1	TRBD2	TGCGCCAGCAGCCAAGAAGGGCTAGCGGGCATTGAGCAGTTCTTC	CASSQEGLAGIEQFF
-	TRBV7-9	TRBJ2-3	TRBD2	TGTGCCAGCAGCTTAGCGCGGGAGACGGGGGCAGATACGCAGTATTTT	CASSLARETGADTQYF
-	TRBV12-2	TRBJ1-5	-	TGTGCAAGTCCAAGGGGGGGCAGCACATATAGCAATCAGCCCCAGCATTTT	CASPRGGSTYSNQPQHF
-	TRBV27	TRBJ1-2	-	TGTGCCAGCAGTTTGACAGGACCTAACTATGGCTACACCTTC	CASSLTGPNYGYTF
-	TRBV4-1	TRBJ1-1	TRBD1	TGCGCCAGCAGCCAAGCCGGGACAGCTAGGGTCACTGAAGCTTTCTTT	CASSQAGTARVTEAFF
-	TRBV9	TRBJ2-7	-	TGTGCCAGCAGCGAGCAGACAGGACCCTACGAGCAGTACTTC	CASSEQTGPYEQYF
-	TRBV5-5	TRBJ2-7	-	TGTGCCAGCAGCCCCTTGGGCGGGGAGATCTACGAGCAGTACTTC	CASSPLGGEIYEQYF
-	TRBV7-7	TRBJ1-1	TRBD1	TGTGCCAGCAGCCCCCGGGACAGGACCACTGAAGCTTTCTTT	CASSPRDRTTEAFF
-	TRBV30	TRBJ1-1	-	TGTGCCTGGAGTGAGAACACTCAAACAGGAGCTTTCTTT	CAWSENTQTGAFF
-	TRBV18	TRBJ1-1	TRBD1	TGTGCCAGCTCACCCGGACAGGACACTGAAGCTTTCTTT	CASSPGQDTEAFF
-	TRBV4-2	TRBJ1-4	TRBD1	TGTGCCAGCAGCCCGAAAGGACAGGGGGCCTCTAATGAAAAACTGTTTTTT	CASSPKGQGASNEKLFF
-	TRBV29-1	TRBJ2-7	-	TGCAGCGTTGAAGAGGGGGGACAGCTGGTTACCTACGAGCAGTACTTC	CSVEEGGQLVTYEQYF
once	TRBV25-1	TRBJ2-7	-	TGTGCCAGCAGTGATACCGGGTTCCACGAGCAGTACTTC	CASSDTGFHEQYF
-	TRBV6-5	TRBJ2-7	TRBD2	TGTGCCACCAAGCGGGGCTACGAGCAGTACTTC	CATKRGYEQYF
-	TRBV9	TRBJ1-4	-	TGTGCCAGCAGCCTAAGGGGGAATTCGGATGAAAAACTGTTTTTT	CASSLRGNSDEKLFF